This T cell receptor (beta chain) was sequenced for a study of OX40 agonist ivuxolimab in advanced cancers. Produced via immunoSEQ multiplex PCR; TCRdb's table is partial and in-frame only. Among approximately 74,000 clones listed, approximately 78% were seen once. As regards this clone: This sample also contains other DNA sequences that code for the same CDR3.

V trimming: 0 bases; J trimming: 1 base; junction bases outside the gene matches: 2. CDR1 is LNHNV, CDR2 YYDKDF, per germline (reference sequence). The CDR3 is made up of 15 amino acids. Material: CD4+ or CD8+ T cells sorted from blood, obtained in a trial of the OX40 agonist ivuxolimab. The gene calls are TRBV15 and TRBJ2-5, with 7 bases aligning to TRBD1. The sequence came from an adult with an advanced solid tumor such as melanoma, head and neck, liver or kidney cancer. The CDR3 reads CATSRDRDSQETQYF. The CDR3 region has the DNA TGTGCCACCAGCAGAGACCGGGACAGCCAAGAGACCCAGTACTTC.